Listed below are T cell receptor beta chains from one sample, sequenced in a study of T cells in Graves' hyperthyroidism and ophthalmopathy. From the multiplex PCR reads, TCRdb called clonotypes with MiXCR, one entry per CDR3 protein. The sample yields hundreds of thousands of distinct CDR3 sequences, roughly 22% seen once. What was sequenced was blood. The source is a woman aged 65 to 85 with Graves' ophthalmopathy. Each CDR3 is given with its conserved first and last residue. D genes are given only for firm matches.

CASSFLGNYGYTF	-	TRBV28	TRBJ1-2
CATSDWGKSTDTQHF	-	TRBV24-1	-
CASSQGTSRFTDTQYF	TRBD2	TRBV3-1	TRBJ2-3
CASSSRTSGVQETQYF	TRBD2	TRBV11-2	TRBJ2-5
CASSVGTGAYEQYF	-	TRBV11-2	TRBJ2-7
CASRLVVGEQFF	-	TRBV12-3/TRBV12-4	TRBJ2-1
CASSFRGGSHSTDTQYF	TRBD2	TRBV12-3/TRBV12-4	TRBJ2-3
CASSLGQGGDEKLFF	TRBD1	TRBV7-2	TRBJ1-4
CASSQEGGGGHDYGYTF	-	TRBV3-2	TRBJ1-2
CASGQNTEAFF	-	TRBV9	TRBJ1-1
CSATSGGDTQYF	TRBD1	TRBV20-1	TRBJ2-3
CASSSSYGYGYTF	-	TRBV7-2	TRBJ1-2
CASKQGYYEQYF	-	TRBV2	TRBJ2-7
CSATWTSGRDEQFF	TRBD2	TRBV20-1	TRBJ2-1
CASTNIQGSMNTEAFF	-	TRBV19	TRBJ1-1
CASSAGQGAVTGELFF	TRBD1	TRBV28	TRBJ2-2
CASSISMETQYF	-	TRBV19	TRBJ2-5
CASMKGLNTEAFF	-	TRBV10-2	TRBJ1-1
CASSSTGGAIYGYTF	TRBD1	TRBV27	TRBJ1-2
CSATSTSGRADTQYF	TRBD2	TRBV20-1	TRBJ2-3
CASSFLPPLVNIQYF	-	TRBV11-2	TRBJ2-4
CASKDYQSSEQYF	-	TRBV7-6	TRBJ2-7
CASSLVSAVTYGYTF	-	TRBV7-2	TRBJ1-2
CASSVWDKLTGELFF	-	TRBV6-1	TRBJ2-2
CSARDSGTAYGYTF	-	TRBV20-1	TRBJ1-2
CASSLAPGGVGEQYF	TRBD1	TRBV5-1	TRBJ2-7
CASSLLEGETQYF	-	TRBV9	TRBJ2-5
CASSLANSGANVLTF	-	TRBV5-1	TRBJ2-6
CASSSPIAEGSRRQSDTQYF	-	TRBV5-6	TRBJ2-3
CASSTSGVQGTQYF	TRBD2	TRBV2	TRBJ2-5
CASSQDKLAGGVEQFF	TRBD2	TRBV4-1	TRBJ2-1
CASKGLAGASTDTQYF	TRBD2	TRBV7-8	TRBJ2-3
CASSPGQGKADTQYF	TRBD1	TRBV5-4	TRBJ2-3
CASSLGAGQASSGRAHTDTQYF	TRBD2	TRBV7-6	TRBJ2-3
CASVYSGAKNIQYF	-	TRBV12-3/TRBV12-4	TRBJ2-4
CASSQGGARGTEAFF	-	TRBV3-1	TRBJ1-1
CAWSSANTIYF	-	TRBV30	TRBJ1-3
CASTLTTGETQYF	-	TRBV7-9	TRBJ2-5
CASSRDPGQYNQPQHF	TRBD1	TRBV2	TRBJ1-5
CASSRGHSYNEQFF	-	TRBV7-9	TRBJ2-1
CASSEEYLNTEAFF	-	TRBV2	TRBJ1-1
CASSLAAWSTGELFF	-	TRBV11-2	TRBJ2-2
CASSGQLGSGNTIYF	-	TRBV6-2/TRBV6-3	TRBJ1-3
CSASGGAGGEKLFF	TRBD1	TRBV20-1	TRBJ1-4
CASSPDLGVQFF	-	TRBV7-2	TRBJ2-1
CASSLKVYNEQFF	-	TRBV5-4	TRBJ2-1
CASSSSGRWYNEQFF	TRBD2	TRBV11-1	TRBJ2-1
CASSLNVDYEQYF	-	TRBV12-3/TRBV12-4	TRBJ2-7
CASSPAMAWGTQYF	-	TRBV18	TRBJ2-5
CSASSVAGSYNEQFF	TRBD2	TRBV20-1	TRBJ2-1
CASRGLAGGSGFF	TRBD2	TRBV11-1	TRBJ2-1
CVSRLGGGNYGYTF	-	TRBV28	TRBJ1-2
CASSFNPDTQYF	-	TRBV27	TRBJ2-3
CASSLNQAANTGELFF	-	TRBV5-1	TRBJ2-2
CASSQQGRRETQYF	-	TRBV27	TRBJ2-5